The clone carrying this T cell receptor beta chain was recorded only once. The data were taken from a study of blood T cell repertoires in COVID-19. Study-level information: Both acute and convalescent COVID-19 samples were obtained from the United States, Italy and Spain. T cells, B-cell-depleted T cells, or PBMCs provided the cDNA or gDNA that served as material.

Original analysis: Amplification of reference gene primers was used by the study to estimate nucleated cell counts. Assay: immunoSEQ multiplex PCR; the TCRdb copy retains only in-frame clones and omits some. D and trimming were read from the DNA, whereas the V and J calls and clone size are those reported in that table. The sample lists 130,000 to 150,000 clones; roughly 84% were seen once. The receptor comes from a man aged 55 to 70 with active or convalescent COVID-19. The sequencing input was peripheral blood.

The CDR3 DNA follows: TGTGCCAGCAGCGTAGCCGAGGAAACAGGTCCTAATGAAAAACTGTTTTTT. Residues: CASSVAEETGPNEKLFF. The chain is built from TRBV9 and TRBJ1-4; a weak D match, TRBD1 (5 bases). This CDR3 has 17 amino acids. Between the trimmed V and J ends, which lost 0 bases and 3 bases, there was a span of 15 bases. Germline CDR1 SGDLS, CDR2 YYNGEE.